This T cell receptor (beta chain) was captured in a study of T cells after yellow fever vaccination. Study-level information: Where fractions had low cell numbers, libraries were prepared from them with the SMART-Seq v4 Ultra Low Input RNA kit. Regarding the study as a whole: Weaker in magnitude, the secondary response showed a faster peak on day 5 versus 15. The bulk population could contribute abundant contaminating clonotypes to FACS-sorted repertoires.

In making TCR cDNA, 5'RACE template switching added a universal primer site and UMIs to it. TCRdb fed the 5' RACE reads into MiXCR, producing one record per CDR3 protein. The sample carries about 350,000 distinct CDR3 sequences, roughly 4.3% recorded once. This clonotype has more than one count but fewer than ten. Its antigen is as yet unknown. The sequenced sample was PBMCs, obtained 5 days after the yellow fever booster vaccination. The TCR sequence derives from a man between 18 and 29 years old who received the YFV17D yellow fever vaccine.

CDR3 in DNA: TGTGCCAGCAGCAGCGGGCCATTAGGAGAGACCCAGTACTTC. Amino acid sequence: CASSSGPLGETQYF. This rearrangement joins TRBV7-8 to TRBJ2-5, with D perhaps TRBD2 (6 bases). This CDR3 comprises 14 residues. In germline, CDR1 is SGHVS, CDR2 FQNEAQ. The germline V and J ends were trimmed by 5 bases and 4 bases, with 14 bases remaining between them. Full variable domain (rest looked up from reference TRBV7-8 and TRBJ2-5): GAGVSQSPRYKVAKRGQDVALRCDPISGHVSLFWYQQALGQGPEFLTYFQNEAQLDKSGLPSDRFFAERPEGSVSTLKIQRTQQEDSAVYLCASSSGPLGETQYFGPGTRLLVL.